These T cell receptor beta chains were read from a single sample in a study of early T cells in non-severe SARS-CoV-2 infection. TCRdb re-called the 5' RACE reads through MiXCR, storing one row per CDR3 protein. The sample shows about 48,000 distinct CDR3 sequences, about 7.8% of them seen only once. The source material was whole blood. These receptors were obtained from an adult who was a healthcare worker with PCR-confirmed SARS-CoV-2 infection or an uninfected control (not recorded which). Each CDR3 is given with its conserved first and last residue. A D gene is named only where the DNA matches it firmly. Not every row has a clone size; where given, it reads once, few, many or a size class.

D	V	J	length	size	DNA	CDR3
TRBD2	TRBV18	TRBJ2-1	16	.	TGTGCCAGCTCACCACGGGCGGGGGGGCCTTACAATGAGCAGTTCTTC	CASSPRAGGPYNEQFF
.	TRBV5-6	TRBJ2-4	13	.	TGTGCCAGCAGCTGGACAGCTAAAAACATTCAGTACTTC	CASSWTAKNIQYF
.	TRBV20-1	TRBJ2-3	12	many	TGCAGTGCAACCAACCCCACAGATACGCAGTATTTT	CSATNPTDTQYF
TRBD1	TRBV7-9	TRBJ1-4	17	few	TGTGCCAGCAGCCCCGGGACAGGGGGCCCAACTAATGAAAAACTGTTTTTT	CASSPGTGGPTNEKLFF
TRBD1	TRBV27	TRBJ1-2	15	many	TGTGCCAGCAGTTTCTCTCGACAGGGGTCCTATGGCTACACCTTC	CASSFSRQGSYGYTF
.	TRBV28	TRBJ1-2	13	many	TGTGCCAGCAGTCCTACAGGCCGCTCTGGCTACACCTTC	CASSPTGRSGYTF
.	TRBV4-1	TRBJ2-2	16	many	TGCGCCAGCAGCTCGGAGGGGGCGCAGTTCTTGGGGGAGCTGTTTTTT	CASSSEGAQFLGELFF
.	TRBV20-1	TRBJ1-6	13	.	TGCAGTGCTCGACAGGATAATAATTCACCCCTCCACTTT	CSARQDNNSPLHF
.	TRBV18	TRBJ2-7	17	few	TGTGCCAGCTCACCACTGGAGACAGGAGCGGGACATTACGAGCAGTACTTC	CASSPLETGAGHYEQYF
.	TRBV20-1	TRBJ2-1	12	many	TGCAGTGCTGAGAAAATGAGTAATGAGCAGTTCTTC	CSAEKMSNEQFF
TRBD2	TRBV29-1	TRBJ2-1	15	.	TGCAGCGTGGGGACTAGCGGGGGGGCGACGGATGAGCAGTTCTTC	CSVGTSGGATDEQFF
.	TRBV5-1	TRBJ1-5	16	many	TGCGCCAGCAGTCATACCGGGCCCCTTAGACATCAGCCCCAGCATTTT	CASSHTGPLRHQPQHF
TRBD2	TRBV11-2	TRBJ2-3	15	.	TGTGCCAGCAGCTTAGACGGGACTACCACAGATACGCAGTATTTT	CASSLDGTTTDTQYF
.	TRBV4-3	TRBJ1-6	16	many	TGCGCCAGCAGCCAGTTGCCGGGACGGGTAGATTCACCCCTCCACTTT	CASSQLPGRVDSPLHF
.	TRBV20-1	TRBJ2-3	14	.	TGCAGTGCTAGAGATCAGGAATTCCCAGATACGCAGTATTTT	CSARDQEFPDTQYF
TRBD1	TRBV7-2	TRBJ1-3	14	many	TGTGCCAGCAGCTCCAGGGGGTATGGAAACACCATATATTTT	CASSSRGYGNTIYF
TRBD1	TRBV28	TRBJ2-7	14	.	TGTGCCAGCAGCCCGGGACAGGGGGGCCACGAGCAGTACTTC	CASSPGQGGHEQYF
.	TRBV6-2/TRBV6-3	TRBJ1-1	12	.	TGTGCCAGCAGGTCCTTACCCACTGAAGCTTTCTTT	CASRSLPTEAFF
.	TRBV18	TRBJ2-2	14	.	TGTGCCAGCTTCGGGGCCGCGAACACCGGGGAGCTGTTTTTT	CASFGAANTGELFF
.	TRBV14	TRBJ2-3	15	many	TGTGCCAGCAGCCGTGGAGGTTCGGGCGCCGATACGCAGTATTTT	CASSRGGSGADTQYF
TRBD2	TRBV27	TRBJ2-3	20	few	TGTGCCAGCAGTCCCCTGGAGACAGTACGAGGACTAGCGGGCACAGATACGCAGTATTTT	CASSPLETVRGLAGTDTQYF
.	TRBV10-1	TRBJ2-7	14	.	TGCGCCAGCTCCCCCGGTGCAGGGATCTACGAGCAGTACTTC	CASSPGAGIYEQYF
TRBD2	TRBV19	TRBJ2-2	14	many	TGTGCCAGTAGGTCAGCGGGGGACACCGGGGAGCTGTTTTTT	CASRSAGDTGELFF
.	TRBV20-1	TRBJ1-2	14	many	TGCAGTGCTAGAGATACCGCCCAGGGAGGTGGCTACACCTTC	CSARDTAQGGGYTF
.	TRBV24-1	TRBJ2-3	15	many	TGTGCCACCAGTAACCCCGGGACATCCCCAGATACGCAGTATTTT	CATSNPGTSPDTQYF
TRBD2	TRBV10-3	TRBJ2-1	14	few	TGTGCCATCAGGTCTAGCGGGGGGGCCGATGAGCAGTTCTTC	CAIRSSGGADEQFF
TRBD1	TRBV24-1	TRBJ1-2	17	many	TGTGCCACCAGTGATACGGTACCGGGACAGGCGGGCTATGGCTACACCTTC	CATSDTVPGQAGYGYTF
TRBD1	TRBV20-1	TRBJ1-4	14	many	TGCAGTGCAAATACCGGGACAGGGGATGAAAAACTGTTTTTT	CSANTGTGDEKLFF
TRBD2	TRBV24-1	TRBJ2-1	17	.	TGTGCCACCAGTGATTTTAGCGGGGGGGCCTCCTACAATGAGCAGTTCTTC	CATSDFSGGASYNEQFF
TRBD1	TRBV20-1	TRBJ2-7	15	many	TGCAGTGCTAGAGGCGTTTGGACAGGTACCTACGAGCAGTACTTC	CSARGVWTGTYEQYF
.	TRBV6-5	TRBJ2-2	15	many	TGTGCCAGCAGTTACCACAGTGCGAACACCGGGGAGCTGTTTTTT	CASSYHSANTGELFF
.	TRBV6-6	TRBJ2-5	15	few	TGTGCCAGCAGTTACTCGAATGGGGGACGAGAGACCCAGTACTTC	CASSYSNGGRETQYF
.	TRBV12-3/TRBV12-4	TRBJ1-1	14	many	TGTGCCAGCAGTGCAACCGGGACACGGTCTGAAGCTTTCTTT	CASSATGTRSEAFF
.	TRBV10-2	TRBJ1-1	15	few	TGCGCCAGCAAGGAACAGAGGGCGATGAACACTGAAGCTTTCTTT	CASKEQRAMNTEAFF
.	TRBV20-1	TRBJ2-5	15	.	TGCAGTGCCACCCGGCCCATCTCCGGAGGGGAGACCCAGTACTTC	CSATRPISGGETQYF
.	TRBV5-1	TRBJ1-1	15	many	TGCGCCAGCAGCTTGGGTAGGGAAGTGAACACTGAAGCTTTCTTT	CASSLGREVNTEAFF
.	TRBV5-4	TRBJ2-1	13	.	TGTGCCAGCAGCTTGGTCAGAGACAATGAGCAGTTCTTC	CASSLVRDNEQFF
TRBD2	TRBV5-4	TRBJ2-3	15	.	TGTGCCAGCAGCCCTGGACTAGCTCGCACAGATACGCAGTATTTT	CASSPGLARTDTQYF
.	TRBV30	TRBJ1-6	13	many	TGTGCCTGGAGCGGGCAGGGGAATTCACCCCTCCACTTT	CAWSGQGNSPLHF
TRBD1	TRBV28	TRBJ1-2	15	many	TGTGCCAGCAGTTTGGGGGGACAGCCCCCCTATGGCTACACCTTC	CASSLGGQPPYGYTF
TRBD1	TRBV20-1	TRBJ1-6	15	few	TGCAGTGCCTCCGCCGGGACAGGGTTTGGATCACCCCTCCACTTT	CSASAGTGFGSPLHF
.	TRBV12-3/TRBV12-4	TRBJ1-3	13	few	TGTGCCAGCCTTCCAGTCTCTGGAAACACCATATATTTT	CASLPVSGNTIYF
TRBD1	TRBV20-1	TRBJ1-2	14	many	TGCAGTGCTAGAGCCGGGACAGGGGGGTATGGCTACACCTTC	CSARAGTGGYGYTF
.	TRBV7-8	TRBJ1-4	15	.	TGTGCCAGCAGCCTCAGCCGGGGGGCCAGTGAAAAACTGTTTTTT	CASSLSRGASEKLFF
TRBD2	TRBV20-1	TRBJ2-3	15	few	TGCAGTGCTTCCCGGGCGAGCGGGGGTTCAGATACGCAGTATTTT	CSASRASGGSDTQYF
.	TRBV6-5	TRBJ2-5	12	few	TGTGCCAGCAGTTACACCGGAGAGACCCAGTACTTC	CASSYTGETQYF
.	TRBV4-2	TRBJ2-7	15	many	TGTGCCAGCAGCCAAGAGAGTAGAGGGACCTACGAGCAGTACTTC	CASSQESRGTYEQYF
.	TRBV28	TRBJ1-6	14	few	TGTGCCAGCAGTTTACCCCGTTATAATTCACCCCTCCACTTT	CASSLPRYNSPLHF
.	TRBV7-9	TRBJ1-6	12	many	TGTGCCAGCAGCCCCAGGAATTCACCCCTCCACTTT	CASSPRNSPLHF
.	TRBV5-4	TRBJ2-7	14	many	TGTGCCAGCAGCACGACTAGTCTTAGATCCGAGCAGTACTTC	CASSTTSLRSEQYF
TRBD2	TRBV11-2	TRBJ2-1	15	many	TGTGCCAGCAGCTTAGAGCGGGGGGGATACAATGAGCAGTTCTTC	CASSLERGGYNEQFF
TRBD2	TRBV20-1	TRBJ2-2	12	many	TGCAGTGCTCAGACTAGCTACGGGGAGCTGTTTTTT	CSAQTSYGELFF
.	TRBV18	TRBJ1-2	13	few	TGTGCCAGCTCACCAGGCATTAACTATGGCTACACCTTC	CASSPGINYGYTF
TRBD1	TRBV12-3/TRBV12-4	TRBJ1-5	15	many	TGTGCCAGCAGTCCCCAGGGGGCTCTGTATCAGCCCCAGCATTTT	CASSPQGALYQPQHF